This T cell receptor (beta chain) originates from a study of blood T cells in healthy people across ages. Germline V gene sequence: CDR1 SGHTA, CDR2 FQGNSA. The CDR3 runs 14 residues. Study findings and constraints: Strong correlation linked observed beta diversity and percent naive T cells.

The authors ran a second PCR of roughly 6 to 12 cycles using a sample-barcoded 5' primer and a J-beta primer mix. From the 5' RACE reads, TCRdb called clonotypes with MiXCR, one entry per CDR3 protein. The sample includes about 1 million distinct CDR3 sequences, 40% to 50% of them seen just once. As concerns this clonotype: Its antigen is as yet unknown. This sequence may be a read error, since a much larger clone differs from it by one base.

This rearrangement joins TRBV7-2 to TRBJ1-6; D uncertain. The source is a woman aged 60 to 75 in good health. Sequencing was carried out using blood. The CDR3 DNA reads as TGTGCCGGCAGCTTAGGGCCCTATAATTCACCCCTCCACTTT. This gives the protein CAGSLGPYNSPLHF.